Shown below are 3 T cell receptor beta chains from a single sample sequenced in a study of cytomegalovirus exposure and HLA in healthy donors. Researchers ran the PCR with 60 Vbeta and 13 Jbeta primers. Measured with immunoSEQ multiplex PCR; TCRdb has only the in-frame clones, and not every one. The sample carries roughly 140,000 clones, around 77% recorded once. The sequenced sample was PBMCs. The receptors stem from a middle-aged woman in good health and CMV-seropositive.

J is TRBJ1-1 and V is TRBV27, with a possible D match to TRBD1 (5 bases). Per the germline V gene, CDR1 is MNHEY and CDR2 is SMNVEV (reference sequence). There are 11 residues in the CDR3. Trimming removed 4 bases from V and 7 bases from J, with 7 bases in between. CDR3 loop: CASSSGVEAFF. CDR3 DNA: TGTGCCAGCAGTTCGGGGGTTGAAGCTTTCTTT.

This clone was observed a few times. The V gene is TRBV5-1, the J gene TRBJ1-3, with D perhaps TRBD1 (6 bases). The germline V gene has CDR1 SGHRS and CDR2 YFSETQ. V lost 0 bases and J lost 4, with 11 bases in between. The CDR3 spans 15 residues. The CDR3, as DNA: TGCGCCAGCAGCTTGGACACAGGGTCCGGAAACACCATATATTTT. Its translation: CASSLDTGSGNTIYF.

A single count supports this clone. The rearrangement uses TRBV5-1 and TRBJ2-6; a weak D match, TRBD2 (5 bases). The CDR3 is 16 residues long. Germline V gene lookup returns CDR1 SGHRS and CDR2 YFSETQ. V dropped 8 bases and J dropped 0 bases, with 15 bases sitting between them. The CDR3 nucleotides read TGCGCCAGTCGACGGGATTCGGGCTCTGGGGCCAACGTCCTGACTTTC. It translates to CASRRDSGSGANVLTF.